Listed below are T cell receptor beta chains from one sample, sequenced in a study of T cell responses to AZD1222 COVID-19 vaccine. The protocol was immunoSEQ multiplex PCR, while the TCRdb copy is restricted to in-frame clones and leaves out a portion. The sample yields 90,000 to 130,000 clones, around 82% seen once. The input for sequencing was peripheral blood, taken on day 0 of AZD1222 vaccination. These receptors were collected from an adult in good health. Both conserved end residues are part of each CDR3. The D gene is left open where the match is weak. Not all rows give a size; the values are once, few, many and, for expanded clones, a class.

v_call: TRBV10-3; j_call: TRBJ1-1; clone_size: NA; cdr3_length: 12; d_call: NA; cdr3_aa: CAISEGSLGAFF; cdr3_nt: TGTGCCATCAGTGAGGGATCCCTGGGAGCTTTCTTT
v_call: TRBV7-9; j_call: TRBJ1-6; clone_size: NA; cdr3_length: 13; d_call: NA; cdr3_aa: CASSLAGVTPLHF; cdr3_nt: TGTGCCAGCAGCTTAGCGGGTGTGACACCCCTCCACTTT
v_call: TRBV28; j_call: TRBJ2-3; clone_size: NA; cdr3_length: 15; d_call: TRBD1; cdr3_aa: CASSGQGGGTDTQYF; cdr3_nt: TGTGCCAGCAGCGGACAGGGAGGAGGCACAGATACGCAGTATTTT
v_call: TRBV2; j_call: TRBJ1-1; clone_size: once; cdr3_length: 14; d_call: TRBD1; cdr3_aa: CASRRGQTNTEAFF; cdr3_nt: TGTGCCAGCAGGAGGGGACAGACGAACACTGAAGCTTTCTTT
v_call: TRBV5-8; j_call: TRBJ1-2; clone_size: NA; cdr3_length: 15; d_call: TRBD1; cdr3_aa: CASSLGGTGMRGYTF; cdr3_nt: TGTGCCAGCAGCTTGGGTGGGACAGGGATGCGTGGCTACACCTTC
v_call: TRBV6-5; j_call: TRBJ2-7; clone_size: NA; cdr3_length: 14; d_call: NA; cdr3_aa: CASSSTYREYEQYF; cdr3_nt: TGTGCCAGCAGTTCGACTTACAGGGAATACGAGCAGTACTTC
v_call: TRBV5-1; j_call: TRBJ2-2; clone_size: NA; cdr3_length: 14; d_call: NA; cdr3_aa: CASSLFRVTGELFF; cdr3_nt: TGCGCCAGCAGCTTATTTAGGGTCACCGGGGAGCTGTTTTTT
v_call: TRBV7-9; j_call: TRBJ1-1; clone_size: NA; cdr3_length: 15; d_call: NA; cdr3_aa: CASSVRSTGGDEAFF; cdr3_nt: TGTGCCAGCAGCGTCAGGTCCACCGGGGGAGATGAAGCTTTCTTT
v_call: TRBV12-3/TRBV12-4; j_call: TRBJ2-3; clone_size: NA; cdr3_length: 13; d_call: NA; cdr3_aa: CASFNRGTDTQYF; cdr3_nt: TGTGCCAGCTTCAACAGGGGCACAGATACGCAGTATTTT
v_call: TRBV27; j_call: TRBJ1-6; clone_size: NA; cdr3_length: 12; d_call: NA; cdr3_aa: CASSLGGSPLHF; cdr3_nt: TGTGCCAGCAGTTTAGGCGGTTCACCCCTCCACTTT
v_call: TRBV24-1; j_call: TRBJ2-2; clone_size: once; cdr3_length: 18; d_call: NA; cdr3_aa: CATSDLLVMGSNTGELFF; cdr3_nt: TGTGCCACCAGTGATTTGTTAGTTATGGGATCGAACACCGGGGAGCTGTTTTTT
v_call: TRBV2; j_call: TRBJ1-1; clone_size: NA; cdr3_length: 15; d_call: NA; cdr3_aa: CASSNTGLANTEAFF; cdr3_nt: TGTGCCAGCAGTAATACAGGGTTGGCGAACACTGAAGCTTTCTTT
v_call: TRBV4-1; j_call: TRBJ2-7; clone_size: NA; cdr3_length: 14; d_call: NA; cdr3_aa: CASSQEESSYEQYF; cdr3_nt: TGCGCCAGCAGCCAAGAGGAGAGCTCCTACGAGCAGTACTTC